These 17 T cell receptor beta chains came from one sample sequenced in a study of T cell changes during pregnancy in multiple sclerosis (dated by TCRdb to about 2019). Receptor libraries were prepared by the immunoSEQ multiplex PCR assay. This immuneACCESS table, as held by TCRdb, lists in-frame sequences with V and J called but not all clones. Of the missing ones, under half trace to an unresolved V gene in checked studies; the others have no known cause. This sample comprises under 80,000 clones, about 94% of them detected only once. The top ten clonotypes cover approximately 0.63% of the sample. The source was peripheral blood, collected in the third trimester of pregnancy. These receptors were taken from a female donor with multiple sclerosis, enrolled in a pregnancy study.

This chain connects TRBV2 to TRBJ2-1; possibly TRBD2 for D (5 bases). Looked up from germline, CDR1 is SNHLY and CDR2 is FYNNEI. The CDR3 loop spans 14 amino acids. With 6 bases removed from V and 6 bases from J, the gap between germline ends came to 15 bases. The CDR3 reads CASRDSRLGNEQFF. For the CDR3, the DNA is TGTGCCAGCAGGGACTCCCGATTAGGCAATGAGCAGTTCTTC.

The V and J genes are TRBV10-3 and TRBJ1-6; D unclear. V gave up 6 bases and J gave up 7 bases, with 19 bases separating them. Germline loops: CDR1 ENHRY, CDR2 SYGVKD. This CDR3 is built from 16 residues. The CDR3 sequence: CAISLQQPKANSPLHF. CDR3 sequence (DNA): TGTGCCATCAGCCTTCAACAGCCAAAGGCCAATTCACCCCTCCACTTT.

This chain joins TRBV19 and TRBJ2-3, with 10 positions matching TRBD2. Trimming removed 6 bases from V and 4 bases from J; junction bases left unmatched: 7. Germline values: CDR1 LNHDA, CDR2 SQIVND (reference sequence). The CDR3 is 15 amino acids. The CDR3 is CASRVAGGGPDTQYF. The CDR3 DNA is TGTGCCAGTAGGGTAGCGGGGGGCGGACCAGATACGCAGTATTTT.

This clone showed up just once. The CDR3 region has the DNA TGTGCCAGCAGCCCCGGACAGGGGGCTACCTACGAGCAGTACTTC. Translating it yields CASSPGQGATYEQYF. The rearrangement uses TRBV7-8 and TRBJ2-7; 11 bases align to TRBD1. The ends lost 5 bases at V and 2 bases at J; junction bases unmatched: 5. This CDR3 is 15 amino acids long. Germline assignment: CDR1 SGHVS and CDR2 FQNEAQ.

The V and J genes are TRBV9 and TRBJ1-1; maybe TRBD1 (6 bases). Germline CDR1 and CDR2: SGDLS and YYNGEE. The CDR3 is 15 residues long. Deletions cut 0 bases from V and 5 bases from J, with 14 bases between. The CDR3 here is CASSVEGGGGTEAFF. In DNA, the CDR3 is TGTGCCAGCAGCGTAGAGGGTGGGGGCGGAACTGAAGCTTTCTTT.

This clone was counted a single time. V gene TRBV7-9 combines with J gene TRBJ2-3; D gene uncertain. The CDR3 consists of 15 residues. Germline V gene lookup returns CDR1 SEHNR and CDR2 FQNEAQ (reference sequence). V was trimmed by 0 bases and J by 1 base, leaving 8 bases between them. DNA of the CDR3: TGTGCCAGCAGCTTAGCTCCTCTACGCACAGATACGCAGTATTTT. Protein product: CASSLAPLRTDTQYF.

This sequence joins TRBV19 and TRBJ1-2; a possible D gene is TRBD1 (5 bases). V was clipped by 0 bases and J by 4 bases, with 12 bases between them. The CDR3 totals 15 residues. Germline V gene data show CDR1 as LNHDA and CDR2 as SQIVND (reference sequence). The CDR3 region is CASSIEDRRFYGYTF. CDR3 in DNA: TGTGCCAGTAGTATAGAAGACAGACGGTTCTATGGCTACACCTTC. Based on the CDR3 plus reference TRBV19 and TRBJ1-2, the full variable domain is DGGITQSPKYLFRKEGQNVTLSCEQNLNHDAMYWYRQDPGQGLRLIYYSQIVNDFQKGDIAEGYSVSREKKESFPLTVTSAQKNPTAFYLCASSIEDRRFYGYTFGSGTRLTVV.

DNA of the CDR3: TGTGCCAGCAGCTTTCCGGGACTAACAGATACGCAGTATTTT. Translated: CASSFPGLTDTQYF. The gene calls are TRBV7-2 and TRBJ2-3; 7 bases are shared with TRBD2. The CDR3 is 14 amino acids. Germline CDR1 and CDR2: SGHTA and FQGNSA. The J segment lost 3 bases and the V segment lost 3 bases, leaving 3 bases of the junction unmatched.

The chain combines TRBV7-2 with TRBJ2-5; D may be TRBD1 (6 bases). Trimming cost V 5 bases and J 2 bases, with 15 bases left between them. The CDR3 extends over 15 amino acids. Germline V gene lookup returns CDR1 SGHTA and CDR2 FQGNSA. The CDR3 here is CASSTGQRGQETQYF. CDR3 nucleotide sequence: TGTGCCAGCAGCACAGGGCAAAGGGGACAAGAGACCCAGTACTTC. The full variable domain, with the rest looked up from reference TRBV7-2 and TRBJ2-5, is GAGVSQSPSNKVTEKGKDVELRCDPISGHTALYWYRQSLGQGLEFLIYFQGNSAPDKSGLPSDRFSAERTGGSVSTLTIQRTQQEDSAVYLCASSTGQRGQETQYFGPGTRLLVL.

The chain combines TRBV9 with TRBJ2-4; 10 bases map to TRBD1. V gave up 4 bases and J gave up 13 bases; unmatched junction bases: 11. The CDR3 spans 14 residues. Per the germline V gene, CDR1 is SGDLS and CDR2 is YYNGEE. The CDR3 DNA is TGTGCCAGCAGCCCCCCGGCCGGGACAGGGGAGCAGTACTTC. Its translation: CASSPPAGTGEQYF.

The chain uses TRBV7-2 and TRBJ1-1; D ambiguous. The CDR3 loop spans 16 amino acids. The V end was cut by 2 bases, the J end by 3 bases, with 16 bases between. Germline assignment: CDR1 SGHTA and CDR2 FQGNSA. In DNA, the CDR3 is TGTGCCAGCAGCTTAAACGCGGATCCCGGGGACACTGAAGCTTTCTTT. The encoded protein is CASSLNADPGDTEAFF.

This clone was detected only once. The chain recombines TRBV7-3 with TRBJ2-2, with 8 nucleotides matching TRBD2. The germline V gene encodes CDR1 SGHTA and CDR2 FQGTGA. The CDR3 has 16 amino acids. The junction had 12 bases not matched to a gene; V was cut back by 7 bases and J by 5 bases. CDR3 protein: CASTNQPGGSTGELFF. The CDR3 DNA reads TGTGCCAGCACAAATCAACCGGGGGGGTCAACCGGGGAGCTGTTTTTT.

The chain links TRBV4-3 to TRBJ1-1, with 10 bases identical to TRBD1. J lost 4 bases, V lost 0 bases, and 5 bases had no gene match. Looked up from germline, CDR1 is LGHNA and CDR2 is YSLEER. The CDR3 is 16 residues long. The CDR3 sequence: CASSQDGGQGRTEAFF. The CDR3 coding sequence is TGCGCCAGCAGCCAAGATGGGGGACAGGGGCGCACTGAAGCTTTCTTT.

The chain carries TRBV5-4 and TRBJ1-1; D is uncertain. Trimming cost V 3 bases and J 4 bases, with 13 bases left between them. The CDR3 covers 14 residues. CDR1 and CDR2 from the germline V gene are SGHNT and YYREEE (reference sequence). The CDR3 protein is CASSSAGFGTEAFF. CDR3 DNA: TGTGCCAGCAGCTCCGCCGGGTTCGGCACTGAAGCTTTCTTT.

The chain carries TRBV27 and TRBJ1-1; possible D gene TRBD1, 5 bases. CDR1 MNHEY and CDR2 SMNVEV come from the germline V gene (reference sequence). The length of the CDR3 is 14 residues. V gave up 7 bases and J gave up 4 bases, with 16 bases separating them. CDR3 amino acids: CASKRGGVGTEAFF. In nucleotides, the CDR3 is TGTGCCAGCAAGAGGGGCGGGGTGGGCACTGAAGCTTTCTTT.

The DNA of the CDR3 is TGCGCCAGCAGCTCAAGACTAGCGGGGTCCTACAATGAGCAGTTCTTC. Translating gives CASSSRLAGSYNEQFF. The chain has TRBV5-1 and TRBJ2-1; 11 bases align to TRBD2. Germline assignment: CDR1 SGHRS and CDR2 YFSETQ. The CDR3 runs to 16 residues. The V and J ends lost 3 bases and 1 base, in that order; junction bases with no gene match: 3.

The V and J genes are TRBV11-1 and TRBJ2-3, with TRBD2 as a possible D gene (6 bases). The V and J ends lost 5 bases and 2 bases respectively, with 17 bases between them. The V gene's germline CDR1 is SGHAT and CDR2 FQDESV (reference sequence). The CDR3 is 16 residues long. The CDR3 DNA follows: TGTGCCAGCAGCCTAGGACTACTGCTTTCCACAGATACGCAGTATTTT. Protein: CASSLGLLLSTDTQYF.